A single sample is the source of the 23 T cell receptor beta chains below, sequenced in a study of T cells in Graves' hyperthyroidism and ophthalmopathy. TCR beta CDR3 regions were amplified from RNA. The HTBI primer set was used in a first-round RT-PCR of the TCR CDR3. Each CDR3 protein gets one entry after TCRdb re-called the multiplex PCR reads with MiXCR. The sample has a few hundred thousand distinct CDR3 sequences, approximately 15% seen once. Sequences were obtained from blood. These receptors came from a woman aged 40 to 49 with Graves' ophthalmopathy.

The rearrangement joins TRBV6-2 or TRBV6-3 to TRBJ2-7; the match to TRBD2 covers 7 bases. The CDR3 contains 15 residues. In germline, CDR1 is MNHEY, CDR2 SVGEGT. J gave up 7 bases and V 2 bases, and 11 bases lay outside the gene matches. This chain's CDR3 is CASSYGEAGFSEQYF. The DNA of the CDR3 is TGTGCCAGCAGTTACGGGGAAGCGGGATTCAGTGAGCAGTACTTC.

V usage is TRBV28 and J usage is TRBJ2-7; 8 bases line up with TRBD2. CDR3 length: 15 amino acids. The trim removed 6 bases at V and 0 bases at J, leaving 7 bases unmatched. CDR1 is MDHEN, CDR2 SYDVKM, per germline. The CDR3 sequence: CASSSVAGSSYEQYF. DNA of the CDR3: TGTGCCAGCAGCTCTGTAGCGGGGAGCTCCTACGAGCAGTACTTC.

J is TRBJ2-2 and V is TRBV5-1; D ambiguous. Per the germline V gene, CDR1 is SGHRS and CDR2 is YFSETQ. The CDR3 has 14 amino acids. V was shortened by 4 bases and J by 3 bases, with 10 bases between the two germline ends. The CDR3 reads CASSALPDTGELFF. Written as DNA, the CDR3 is TGCGCCAGCAGCGCCCTCCCAGACACCGGGGAGCTGTTTTTT.

The sample holds many counts of this clonotype. This rearrangement joins TRBV7-9 to TRBJ1-1, with 7 bases lining up with TRBD1. Trimming took 5 bases from V and 1 from J; bases not matched to a gene: 4. The CDR3 is 14 amino acids. Per germline, CDR1 SEHNR and CDR2 FQNEAQ (reference sequence). DNA of the CDR3: TGTGCCAGCAGCATACAGGGGCGGAACACTGAAGCTTTCTTT. This sequence encodes CASSIQGRNTEAFF.

This clonotype was seen many times. The chain's CDR3 is CASSVGPTGELFF. CDR3 DNA sequence: TGTGCCAGCAGCGTAGGACCCACCGGGGAGCTGTTTTTT. The V and J genes are TRBV9 and TRBJ2-2; D not certain. V was pared by 0 bases and J by 4 bases, with 4 bases between. The CDR3 runs to 13 residues. Germline CDR1 reads SGDLS; CDR2 reads YYNGEE.

This clonotype was seen a few times. This chain uses TRBV20-1 with TRBJ2-3; 7 bases line up with TRBD2. In germline, CDR1 is DFQATT, CDR2 SNEGSKA (reference sequence). The CDR3 length is 14 residues. CDR3 nucleotide sequence: TGCAGCGTTGAGGGCGGGAGTGGGACAGATACGCAGTATTTT. Its translation is CSVEGGSGTDTQYF.

This clonotype appeared many times. J is TRBJ1-1 and V is TRBV7-3; TRBD1 might be the D (5 bases). V was pared by 1 base and J by 7 bases, with 10 bases between. The CDR3 covers 13 residues. Per the germline V gene, CDR1 is SGHTA and CDR2 is FQGTGA. CDR3 region: CASSLNPQGEAFF. CDR3 DNA: TGTGCCAGCAGCTTAAACCCCCAGGGTGAAGCTTTCTTT.

Details on this clonotype: Possible read error: a much larger clone is one base away. The V and J genes are TRBV28 and TRBJ2-7; TRBD2 might be the D (6 bases). The CDR3 has 14 amino acids. Germline CDR1 MDHEN, CDR2 SYDVKM. The V gene lost 3 bases and the J gene lost 6 bases, with 15 bases spanning the gap. Written as DNA, the CDR3 is TGTGCCAGCAGTTTCCCACACGGGAGCTGCGAGCAGTACTTC. This translates into CASSFPHGSCEQYF.

The chain joins TRBV27 to TRBJ1-1, with D unclear. V lost 6 bases and J lost 3, with 8 bases in between. CDR1 is MNHEY and CDR2 is SMNVEV in the germline V gene (reference sequence). The CDR3 is made up of 12 amino acids. The DNA for the CDR3 is TGTGCCAGCAGAGATCCCCACACTGAAGCTTTCTTT. This codes for CASRDPHTEAFF.

This clonotype was counted only a few times. The rearrangement links TRBV20-1 to TRBJ2-1, with TRBD2 as a possible D gene (5 bases). This CDR3 contains 16 residues. Germline V lookup: CDR1 DFQATT, CDR2 SNEGSKA (reference sequence). The V end was cut by 2 bases, the J end by 5 bases, with 19 bases between. The CDR3: CSARMFVAVRDNEQFF. The CDR3 DNA reads TGCAGTGCTAGAATGTTCGTGGCAGTGCGGGACAATGAGCAGTTCTTC.

There are many counts of this clonotype. V and J are TRBV30 and TRBJ2-7; no clear D gene. The V end was cut by 1 base, the J end by 2 bases, with 6 bases between. This CDR3 is built from 12 residues. Germline values: CDR1 GTSNPN, CDR2 SVGIG (reference sequence). DNA for the CDR3: TGTGCCTGGAGTGCAACAGCCTACGAGCAGTACTTC. It is translated as CAWSATAYEQYF.

This rearrangement joins TRBV6-1 to TRBJ1-2, with no clear D. Trimming cost V 2 bases and J 3 bases, with 10 bases left between them. The CDR3 has 14 amino acids. CDR1 MNHNS and CDR2 SASEGT come from the germline V gene. CDR3 residues: CASSESPSHYGYTF. DNA for the CDR3: TGTGCCAGCAGTGAATCACCCAGCCACTATGGCTACACCTTC.

V is TRBV20-1 and J is TRBJ2-7; TRBD1 or TRBD2 may be the D gene (5 bases each). The V and J ends lost 3 bases and 2 bases respectively, with 14 bases between them. CDR3 length equals 14 residues. Per germline, CDR1 DFQATT and CDR2 SNEGSKA (reference sequence). CDR3 amino acids: CSARRQSGTYEQYF. The CDR3 DNA is TGCAGTGCTAGGAGACAGTCGGGGACCTACGAGCAGTACTTC.

This clonotype was seen repeatedly, ten times or more. The chain recombines TRBV28 with TRBJ2-2; D is unclear. Per the germline V gene, CDR1 is MDHEN and CDR2 is SYDVKM. The CDR3 is 14 residues long. Trimming took 3 bases from V and 2 from J, leaving 7 bases between them. In DNA form, the CDR3 reads TGTGCCAGCAGTTTGTCGGTCAACACCGGGGAGCTGTTTTTT. Its translation: CASSLSVNTGELFF.

This chain joins TRBV2 and TRBJ2-3, with 9 positions matching TRBD2. With 0 bases clipped from V and 2 bases from J, the junction kept 21 bases outside the gene matches. The CDR3 runs to 22 residues. Germline CDR1 SNHLY, CDR2 FYNNEI. The CDR3 DNA follows: TGTGCCAGCAGTGAAGCGAAGGCGGGGGGGGAGTTCTCCGATGGCGACACAGATACGCAGTATTTT. Translated, it gives CASSEAKAGGEFSDGDTDTQYF.

This clonotype was detected ten times or more. This rearrangement joins TRBV2 to TRBJ2-3; 9 bases are a match to TRBD2. Per the germline V gene, CDR1 is SNHLY and CDR2 is FYNNEI. The CDR3 spans 16 residues. With V trimmed by 5 bases and J by 3 bases, 9 bases remained unmatched. Here the CDR3 DNA reads TGTGCCAGCAGTCAGGGACTAGCCTCTATGACAGATACGCAGTATTTT. Translation gives CASSQGLASMTDTQYF.

Many counts were recorded for this clonotype. The chain couples TRBV20-1 to TRBJ1-1; unclear D gene. V lost 6 bases to trimming and J lost 4 bases, with 24 bases between them. The CDR3 is 16 amino acids. CDR1 is DFQATT, CDR2 SNEGSKA, per germline (reference sequence). CDR3 in amino acids: CSAGSGGEGLSTEAFF. As DNA, the CDR3 is TGCAGTGCCGGGAGTGGTGGAGAGGGTTTAAGCACTGAAGCTTTCTTT.

This clonotype was found many times. The gene calls are TRBV18 and TRBJ1-3; D call uncertain. In germline, CDR1 is KGHSH, CDR2 LQKENI. The CDR3 length is 15 residues. Trimming removed 1 base from V and 1 base from J, with 8 bases in between. This CDR3 reads CASSPLGVSGNTIYF. Here the CDR3 DNA reads TGTGCCAGCTCACCACTGGGCGTTTCTGGAAACACCATATATTTT.

This clonotype has a count of ten or more. CDR3 DNA sequence: TGTGCCAGCAGACCCCTCCGGACACGGGACCGCGGGGAGCTGTTTTTT. Its translation is CASRPLRTRDRGELFF. The rearrangement joins TRBV11-2 to TRBJ2-2; the D call may be TRBD1 or TRBD2 (5 bases each). CDR1 SGHAT and CDR2 FQNNGV come from the germline V gene. V gave up 6 bases and J gave up 7 bases, with 21 bases separating them. This CDR3 has 16 residues.

There are a few counts of this clonotype. This rearrangement joins TRBV15 to TRBJ2-2; a possible D gene is TRBD1 (6 bases). The CDR3 has 17 residues. Trimming stripped 5 bases from V and 0 bases from J, with 16 bases between. Per the germline V gene, CDR1 is LNHNV and CDR2 is YYDKDF (reference sequence). The CDR3 nucleotides read TGTGCCACCAGCCGCGGCACCACAGGGACGAACACCGGGGAGCTGTTTTTT. Protein sequence: CATSRGTTGTNTGELFF.

This clonotype was counted between two and nine times. The J gene is TRBJ2-1, the V gene TRBV5-1; the D call may be TRBD1 or TRBD2 (6 bases each). Trimming shortened V by 4 bases and J by 4 bases, and 15 bases separated the two germline ends. Germline V gene sequence: CDR1 SGHRS, CDR2 YFSETQ. This CDR3 region has 15 residues. CDR3 sequence reads: CASSTRRGNYNEQFF. The CDR3, as DNA: TGCGCCAGCAGCACCCGGAGGGGGAATTACAATGAGCAGTTCTTC.

This clonotype occurred many times. The CDR3 region is CASIAGGPPGELFF. CDR3 sequence (DNA): TGTGCCAGCATCGCGGGAGGACCCCCCGGGGAGCTGTTTTTT. The rearrangement links TRBV28 to TRBJ2-2; 8 bases line up with TRBD2. Germline V gene data show CDR1 as MDHEN and CDR2 as SYDVKM. V lost 7 bases, J lost 6 bases, and 7 bases stayed unmatched. The CDR3 covers 14 residues.

There are many counts of this clonotype. The chain has TRBV6-2 or TRBV6-3 and TRBJ2-1; TRBD2 matches at 15 bases. The CDR3 spans 17 residues. The germline V gene encodes CDR1 MNHEY and CDR2 SVGEGT. With V trimmed by 9 bases and J by 0 bases, 6 bases remained unmatched. CDR3 DNA: TGTGCCAGGACCGGGACTAGCGGGGGGCACTCCTACAATGAGCAGTTCTTC. Amino acids: CARTGTSGGHSYNEQFF.